This T cell receptor (beta chain) appears in the sequencing data of a study of blood T cells in healthy people across ages. A second PCR of about 6 to 11 cycles used a sample-barcoded 5' primer and a J-beta primer mix. In TCRdb, the 5' RACE reads were re-called with MiXCR into one record per CDR3 protein. The table shows around 1,600,000 distinct CDR3 sequences, with roughly 43% occurring only once. The CDR3 contains 16 residues. V dropped 5 bases and J dropped 3; count of bases not matched to a gene: 10. The V gene's germline CDR1 is DFQATT and CDR2 SNEGSKA (reference sequence). This clonotype was observed at least ten times.

The source of this sequence is a woman in her late teens or twenties in good health. Sequenced: blood. The chain couples TRBV20-1 to TRBJ1-5; 10 bases align to TRBD1. CDR3 coding DNA: TGCAGTGCTTCGTCTTCCGGGACAGGGGTCAATCAGCCCCAGCATTTT. It codes for CSASSSGTGVNQPQHF.